This T cell receptor (beta chain) was captured in a study of blood T cell repertoires in COVID-19. On the study more broadly: Sites in the United States, Italy and Spain provided acute and convalescent COVID-19 samples. In each case, the material was cDNA or gDNA derived from T cells, B-cell-depleted T cells, or PBMCs.

In the original workflow: Researchers report that nucleated cell counts were estimated from reference gene primer amplification. Sequenced by immunoSEQ multiplex PCR; TCRdb stores in-frame clones only, minus some. V and J calls and clone size come straight from that table; D and trimming were deduced from the DNA. Altogether roughly 180,000 clones are present, more than 70% being singletons, with the ten largest covering over 9.5%. CDR3 size: 15 residues. V lost 5 bases, J lost 9 bases, and 17 bases lay in between. Germline CDR1 reads SGHTA; CDR2 reads FQGTGA. The sample consisted of peripheral blood. The chain employs TRBV7-3 and TRBJ1-6; maybe TRBD1 (5 bases). This receptor was identified in a woman older than 75 with active or convalescent COVID-19. This CDR3 is CASSPSPGFSSPLHF. In DNA form, the CDR3 reads TGTGCCAGCAGCCCAAGCCCAGGGTTCAGTTCACCCCTCCACTTT.